These 17 T cell receptor beta chains came from one sample sequenced in a study of shared clonotypes between healthy human individuals (TCRdb year 2020). Libraries came from the immunoSEQ multiplex PCR assay. TCRdb retrieved this table from immuneACCESS and kept in-frame rearrangements only. Not all clones are present; in checked studies, unresolved V genes account for under half, and no reason is known for the remainder. This sample gives just over 2,000,000 clones in total; around 95% of them show up just once. More than 0.1% of the sample is taken by the ten largest. Sequencing was carried out using naive CD4+ T cells sorted from blood. The cell subset or site label, as the study defines it: CD45RA+ positively selected. The origin of the receptors is a man aged 18-30 years in good health.

The V and J genes are TRBV28 and TRBJ2-2; D possibly corresponds to TRBD2 (6 bases). The CDR3 is 15 amino acids. V gave up 2 bases and J gave up 2 bases, with 9 bases separating them. Looked up from germline, CDR1 is MDHEN and CDR2 is SYDVKM. CDR3 sequence reads: CASSLGGANTGELFF. In DNA form, the CDR3 reads TGTGCCAGCAGTTTAGGAGGGGCCAACACCGGGGAGCTGTTTTTT.

This clone was seen only once. The chain is built from TRBV29-1 and TRBJ1-5, with D uncertain. The CDR3 length is 14 residues. V was pared by 4 bases and J by 1 base, with 11 bases between. The germline V gene has CDR1 SQVTM and CDR2 ANQGSEA. CDR3 sequence: CSVAAGTSNQPQHF. CDR3 DNA: TGCAGCGTTGCTGCCGGTACCAGCAATCAGCCCCAGCATTTT.

Points on this clone: The sample carries other DNA sequences with the same CDR3. The genes are TRBV5-1 and TRBJ1-1, with D maybe TRBD1 (5 bases). Germline-derived CDR1 and CDR2 are SGHRS and YFSETQ. This CDR3 has 14 amino acids. Trimming took off 0 bases at V and 4 bases at J, with 10 bases between the two ends. This CDR3 is CASSLAGAGTEAFF. CDR3 coding DNA: TGCGCCAGCAGCTTGGCCGGGGCAGGCACTGAAGCTTTCTTT.

This sequence joins TRBV6-5 and TRBJ2-3; possibly TRBD1 for D (6 bases). The V end was cut by 2 bases, the J end by 5 bases, with 17 bases between. CDR1 MNHEY and CDR2 SVGAGI come from the germline V gene. This CDR3 has 16 amino acids. CDR3 coding DNA: TGTGCCAGCAGTTACCAGGGTGGGGGCAGGGGAGATACGCAGTATTTT. This translates into CASSYQGGGRGDTQYF.

The rearrangement joins TRBV12-5 to TRBJ2-7; 7 bases are shared with TRBD2. Losses at the gene ends were 6 bases for V and 5 bases for J; bases not matched to a gene: 10. Germline values: CDR1 LGHNT, CDR2 FRNRAP. The CDR3 runs 14 residues. CDR3 sequence (DNA): TGTGCTAGTGGACCCGGGACTAACCGACACGAGCAGTACTTC. Translation: CASGPGTNRHEQYF.

To note about this clone: Different DNA sequences within this sample yield the same CDR3. The CDR3 DNA sequence: TGTGCCAGCAGTCGGGACAGGGGCCACGAGCAGTACTTC. Translating it yields CASSRDRGHEQYF. The rearrangement uses TRBV6-5 and TRBJ2-7; 10 bases map to TRBD1. The CDR3 is 13 residues long. V was clipped by 5 bases and J by 5 bases; unmatched bases: 3. The V gene's germline CDR1 is MNHEY and CDR2 SVGAGI.

The J gene is TRBJ2-5, the V gene TRBV11-3; no reliable D call. The V gene lost 2 bases and the J gene lost 2 bases, with 6 bases spanning the gap. Germline V gene lookup returns CDR1 SGHNT and CDR2 YENEEA. The CDR3 sequence is 13 residues long. For the CDR3, the DNA is TGTGCCAGCAGCTTAACGCTACAAGAGACCCAGTACTTC. Translation: CASSLTLQETQYF.

The chain carries TRBV29-1 and TRBJ2-1, with D uncertain. This CDR3 comprises 13 residues. Germline loops: CDR1 SQVTM, CDR2 ANQGSEA. The V end was cut by 6 bases, the J end by 10 bases, with 19 bases between. CDR3 in amino acids: CSVTLAPGGEQFF. The CDR3 bases are TGCAGCGTAACCTTAGCCCCGGGTGGCGAGCAGTTCTTC.

V is TRBV2 and J is TRBJ2-4; 14 bases are a match to TRBD2. Germline V gives CDR1 SNHLY, CDR2 FYNNEI. This CDR3 is built from 16 residues. V gave up 6 bases and J gave up 7 bases; unmatched junction bases: 8. CDR3: CASRGLAGESVNIQYF. CDR3 DNA sequence: TGTGCCAGCAGGGGACTAGCGGGAGAAAGTGTGAACATTCAGTACTTC.

This rearrangement joins TRBV28 to TRBJ2-1; possibly TRBD1 or TRBD2 for D (5 bases each). The CDR3 has 15 amino acids. Trimming removed 5 bases at V and 2 bases at J, with 13 bases between. CDR1 and CDR2 from the germline V gene are MDHEN and SYDVKM. The chain's CDR3 is CASSTQGVPYNEQFF. CDR3 bases: TGTGCCAGCAGTACTCAGGGAGTCCCCTACAATGAGCAGTTCTTC.

This clone was recorded only once. The chain has TRBV6-6 and TRBJ1-1; tentatively, D is TRBD1 (6 bases). The CDR3 covers 14 residues. Germline CDR1 MNHNY, CDR2 SVGAGI (reference sequence). V was cut by 3 bases and J by 2 bases, with 10 bases left in between. The CDR3 nucleotides are TGTGCCAGCAGTTATACAGGGTCTAACACTGAAGCTTTCTTT. Its translation is CASSYTGSNTEAFF.

V gene TRBV9 combines with J gene TRBJ1-1; weak D call: TRBD1 (5 bases). V was clipped by 4 bases and J by 5 bases, with 24 bases between them. In germline, CDR1 is SGDLS, CDR2 YYNGEE. The CDR3 is made up of 17 amino acids. CDR3 amino acids: CASSPHIGQSLGTEAFF. CDR3 DNA: TGTGCCAGCAGCCCTCATATCGGACAATCATTGGGGACTGAAGCTTTCTTT.

The chain recombines TRBV27 with TRBJ1-6, with 12 positions matching TRBD1. The germline V gene encodes CDR1 MNHEY and CDR2 SMNVEV (reference sequence). The CDR3 totals 17 residues. The junction had 12 bases not matched to a gene; V was cut back by 8 bases and J by 7 bases. The CDR3 DNA reads as TGTGCCAGCTGTAGCTGGGGGGACAGGGGGCGAAATTCACCCCTCCACTTT. Amino acids: CASCSWGDRGRNSPLHF.

The chain carries TRBV6-1 and TRBJ1-3; tentatively, D is TRBD1 (5 bases). V lost 2 bases and J lost 10, with 9 bases in between. This CDR3 is built from 12 residues. Germline V CDR1 and CDR2: MNHNS, SASEGT. The chain's CDR3 is CASSESGATIYF. The CDR3 DNA sequence: TGTGCCAGCAGTGAAAGTGGGGCTACCATATATTTT.

This clone appeared once. V gene TRBV5-1 combines with J gene TRBJ2-2; D is uncertain. V lost 0 bases and J 0 bases, leaving 12 bases between the germline ends. Looked up from germline, CDR1 is SGHRS and CDR2 is YFSETQ. The length of the CDR3 is 17 residues. CDR3 DNA sequence: TGCGCCAGCAGCTTGGACGCCACCAAGGCGAACACCGGGGAGCTGTTTTTT. Translating it yields CASSLDATKANTGELFF.

The chain uses TRBV5-1 and TRBJ2-5; 13 bases agree with TRBD2. The germline V gene has CDR1 SGHRS and CDR2 YFSETQ. Losses at the gene ends were 0 bases for V and 7 bases for J; bases not matched to a gene: 9. The CDR3 contains 17 residues. CDR3 DNA: TGCGCCAGCAGCTTGGGCATTGGACTAGCGGGAGAGGGGACCCAGTACTTC. It encodes CASSLGIGLAGEGTQYF. Together with reference TRBV5-1 and TRBJ2-5, the CDR3 gives the full variable domain: KAGVTQTPRYLIKTRGQQVTLSCSPISGHRSVSWYQQTPGQGLQFLFEYFSETQRNKGNFPGRFSGRQFSNSRSEMNVSTLELGDSALYLCASSLGIGLAGEGTQYFGPGTRLLVL.

The CDR3 loop reads CASREMWVHSPLHF. As DNA, the CDR3 is TGTGCCAGCAGGGAGATGTGGGTGCATTCACCCCTCCACTTT. This rearrangement joins TRBV27 to TRBJ1-6; D is undetermined. The germline CDR1 and CDR2 sequences are MNHEY and SMNVEV (reference sequence). The CDR3 is made up of 14 amino acids. The V end lost 6 bases, the J end lost 8 bases, and 14 bases lay between the germline ends.